This T cell receptor beta chain was captured by sequencing in a study of cytomegalovirus exposure and HLA in healthy donors. Primers: 60 Vbeta forward and 13 Jbeta reverse. Generated by immunoSEQ multiplex PCR, the TCRdb table keeps only in-frame clones and is missing some. The table shows under 150,000 clones, with roughly four fifths occurring only once. The V gene's germline CDR1 is MDHEN and CDR2 SYDVKM. This CDR3 contains 14 residues. The J segment lost 5 bases and the V segment lost 6 bases, leaving 6 bases of the junction unmatched. The TCR comes from a male donor in good health and CMV-seropositive. The gene calls are TRBV28 and TRBJ2-5; 10 nucleotides align to TRBD1. Input material: PBMCs. The CDR3 DNA is TGTGCCAGCAGCTCCCCGGGACAGGGGGAGACCCAGTACTTC. The encoded protein is CASSSPGQGETQYF.